The clone carrying this T cell receptor beta chain was seen just once. Its target is not known. This sample stems from a study of shared clonotypes between healthy human individuals. The sorted-subset replicate PCRs were given around 0.2 ug DNA, which is some 29,000 T cell genomes. Method: immunoSEQ multiplex PCR; TCRdb's copy keeps in-frame clones and lacks some. The data contain 2 million to 3 million clones, just over 90% of them seen just once; the ten biggest clones take up roughly 0.13%. CDR3 length: 14 residues. The germline CDR1 and CDR2 sequences are MNHNS and SASEGT. V was cut by 3 bases and J by 5 bases, with 13 bases left in between. General study results and limits: An expected dependence of interdonor clonotype sharing on sequencing depth was noted. Non-shared clonotypes had lower generation probabilities than clonotypes shared by all four sorted-subset donors. The sharing of roughly 5% of naive CD4 clonotypes was seen across a handful of donors.

Sequencing input: naive CD4+ T cells sorted from blood. Subset described: CD45RA+ positively selected. The rearrangement uses TRBV6-1 and TRBJ1-1, with unresolved D. The TCR originated in a man younger than 35 in good health. CDR3 residues: CASSDLKGRTEAFF. The CDR3 nucleotides read TGTGCCAGCAGTGACCTAAAGGGAAGGACTGAAGCTTTCTTT.